Detailed here is one T cell receptor beta chain. The data belong to a study of shared T cell receptors in the human thymus. Produced via immunoSEQ multiplex PCR; TCRdb's table is partial and in-frame only. The sample shows about 380,000 clones, about 95% of them seen only once. The CDR3 sequence is 15 residues long. The germline V gene encodes CDR1 MDHEN and CDR2 SYDVKM. The V end lost 3 bases, the J end lost 3 bases, and 9 bases lay between the germline ends. The TCR sequence derives from a human donor. Material for sequencing was thymocytes. The gene calls are TRBV28 and TRBJ2-6; D is uncertain. The CDR3 region has the DNA TGTGCCAGCAGTTTGCTCCCCCGTGGGGCCAACGTCCTGACTTTC. This translates into CASSLLPRGANVLTF.